This TCR beta chain was identified during a study of blood T cell repertoires in COVID-19. In the study overall: There were acute and convalescent COVID-19 samples, and they came from the United States, Italy and Spain.

Per the study methods: How many nucleated cells were present was estimated from reference gene primer amplification. Sequencing used immunoSEQ multiplex PCR; TCRdb keeps in-frame clones, though not all of them. V and J calls and clone size are as listed in that table; D and trimming were resolved from the DNA. The sample has about 62,000 clones, 75% to 90% seen once. Deletions cut 5 bases from V and 3 bases from J, with 18 bases between. CDR1 is SGHTA, CDR2 FQGNSA, per germline. The CDR3 is made up of 16 amino acids. This clone was counted a single time. The sequencing sample was made of peripheral blood. The sequence was collected from a woman aged 55-70 years with COVID-19, enrolled during active disease. V is TRBV7-2 and J is TRBJ2-3; D remains ambiguous. CDR3 DNA sequence: TGTGCCAGCAGCCCAAGTCTCCGAATTCGGACAGATACGCAGTATTTT. This translates into CASSPSLRIRTDTQYF.